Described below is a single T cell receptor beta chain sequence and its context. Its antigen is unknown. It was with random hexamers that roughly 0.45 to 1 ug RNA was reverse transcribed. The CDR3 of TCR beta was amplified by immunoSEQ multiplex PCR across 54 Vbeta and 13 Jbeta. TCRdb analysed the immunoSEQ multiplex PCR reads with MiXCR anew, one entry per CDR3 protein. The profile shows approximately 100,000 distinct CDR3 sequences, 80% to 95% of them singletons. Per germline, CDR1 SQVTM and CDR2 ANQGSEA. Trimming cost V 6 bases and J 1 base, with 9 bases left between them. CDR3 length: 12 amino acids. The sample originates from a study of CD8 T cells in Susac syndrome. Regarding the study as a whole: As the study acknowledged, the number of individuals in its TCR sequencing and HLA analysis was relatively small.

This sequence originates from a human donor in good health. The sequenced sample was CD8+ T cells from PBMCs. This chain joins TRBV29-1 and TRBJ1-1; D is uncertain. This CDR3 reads CSVRGGNTEAFF. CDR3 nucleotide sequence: TGCAGCGTCCGAGGTGGGAACACTGAAGCTTTCTTT.